This TCR beta chain came from a study of CD8+ T cells in alopecia areata. The CDR3 contains 13 residues. V shed 5 bases, J shed 4 bases, and the junction held 2 bases outside the gene matches. Germline assignment: CDR1 MNHEY and CDR2 SMNVEV (reference sequence). Study-wide points: Lesional scalp exceeded normal scalp in clonality, especially in alopecia totalis/universalis.

In its sample, this clone ranks as medium-sized (0.01 to 0.1%). Antigen unknown. Treatment: oral pan-JAK inhibitor, 5-10 mg twice daily. RNA extraction and reverse transcription yielded cDNA as sequencing template. Libraries were prepared by immunoSEQ multiplex PCR; TCRdb keeps only in-frame clonotypes and omits some of them. The profile covers roughly 46,000 clones, with 50% to 70% appearing a single time and around 23% taken by the ten largest. The sample was CD8+ T cells sorted from blood, taken at week 4, from a patient treated with tofacitinib. This TCR was sampled from a human donor with alopecia areata. The J gene is TRBJ2-1, the V gene TRBV27; 7 positions match TRBD1. CDR3 in amino acids: CASSGDSYNEQFF. CDR3 in DNA: TGTGCCAGCAGTGGGGACAGTTACAATGAGCAGTTCTTC.